The 10 T cell receptor beta chains in this list originate from one sample, sequenced in a study of blood T cell repertoires in COVID-19. The assay was immunoSEQ multiplex PCR, and TCRdb's table has in-frame clones only and misses some. The sample lists some 30,000 clones, 88% occurring once. The sequenced material came from peripheral blood. Every receptor here comes from a woman older than 75 with active or convalescent COVID-19.

The genes are TRBV18 and TRBJ1-2; 8 bases fit TRBD1. CDR3 length: 14 amino acids. V lost 5 bases, J lost 2 bases, and 4 bases stayed unmatched. In germline, CDR1 is KGHSH, CDR2 LQKENI. The CDR3 region has the DNA TGTGCCAGCTCATCCGGGACAGGCAACTATGGCTACACCTTC. Amino acid sequence: CASSSGTGNYGYTF.

The rearrangement uses TRBV10-2 and TRBJ1-5; possible D gene TRBD1, 5 bases. The CDR3 consists of 14 residues. The V gene's germline CDR1 is WSHSY and CDR2 SAAADI. The germline V and J ends were trimmed by 7 bases and 0 bases, with 10 bases remaining between them. The CDR3 spells CASTPGNSNQPQHF. In nucleotides, the CDR3 is TGCGCCAGCACTCCAGGGAATAGCAATCAGCCCCAGCATTTT.

In its sample, this clone was seen once. The rearrangement uses TRBV10-1 and TRBJ2-1; 10 bases agree with TRBD2. Germline V CDR1 and CDR2: WNHNN, SYGVQD (reference sequence). The length of the CDR3 is 16 residues. V lost 6 bases, J lost 3 bases, and 8 bases stayed unmatched. The DNA for the CDR3 is TGCGCCAGCAGCCCCGCTAGCGGGGGACACTACAATGAGCAGTTCTTC. Protein sequence: CASSPASGGHYNEQFF.

For the CDR3, the DNA is TGCGCCAGCAGCCAAGCAGGACTAGCGAGGGAGACCCAGTACTTC. Protein product: CASSQAGLARETQYF. The chain combines TRBV4-1 with TRBJ2-5, with 9 nucleotides matching TRBD2. V was clipped by 1 base and J by 5 bases; unmatched bases: 5. This CDR3 is 15 amino acids long. The germline gives CDR1 MGHRA, CDR2 YSYEKL.

The CDR3 DNA sequence: TGTGCCAGCAGCTCCAAGGGAGACACCTCCTACGAGCAGTACTTC. Its protein is CASSSKGDTSYEQYF. V gene TRBV7-8 combines with J gene TRBJ2-7; tentatively, D is TRBD2 (5 bases). The CDR3 is 15 amino acids. With 4 bases removed from V and 0 bases from J, the gap between germline ends came to 13 bases. Germline lookup yields CDR1 SGHVS and CDR2 FQNEAQ.

The gene calls are TRBV24-1 and TRBJ2-7; TRBD1 agrees at 9 bases. V shed 4 bases, J shed 1 base, and the junction held 7 bases outside the gene matches. Germline loops: CDR1 KGHDR, CDR2 SFDVKD. The CDR3 is made up of 16 amino acids. The CDR3 reads CATSDLRDRESYEQYF. Here the CDR3 DNA reads TGTGCCACCAGTGACCTCCGGGACAGGGAATCCTACGAGCAGTACTTC.

The V call is TRBV10-3, the J call TRBJ2-7; TRBD1 matches at 8 bases. V gave up 6 bases and J gave up 3 bases; unmatched junction bases: 7. Per germline, CDR1 ENHRY and CDR2 SYGVKD. The CDR3 is 14 residues long. This CDR3 reads CAISLDRGGYEQYF. The CDR3 DNA reads TGTGCCATCAGCTTAGACAGGGGAGGCTACGAGCAGTACTTC.

This clone was observed once. The V and J genes are TRBV1 and TRBJ2-7; the DNA was not compared with TRBD1, the D call given in the table. TRBV1 is a pseudogene segment. There are 13 residues in the CDR3. The CDR3 region has the DNA TGCACCAGCAGCCAGGGGCCCCCCTACGAGCAGTACTTC. Translated: CTSSQGPPYEQYF.

In this sample, this clone turned up once. The gene calls are TRBV4-1 and TRBJ1-3, with 12 bases identical to TRBD1. CDR3 length equals 18 residues. CDR1 is MGHRA, CDR2 YSYEKL, per germline. The V and J ends lost 5 bases and 4 bases, in that order; junction bases with no gene match: 12. CDR3 bases: TGCGCCAGCAGCTCCCCGGGACAGGGGGCGCCTAGGGGAAACACCATATATTTT. It encodes CASSSPGQGAPRGNTIYF.

The rearrangement joins TRBV9 to TRBJ1-4; D gene ambiguous. The CDR3 spans 15 residues. Trimming took off 3 bases at V and 8 bases at J, with 17 bases between the two ends. Germline V gene lookup returns CDR1 SGDLS and CDR2 YYNGEE. The CDR3 here is CASSAAPGLGEKLFF. CDR3 in DNA: TGTGCCAGCAGCGCCGCCCCCGGACTTGGAGAAAAACTGTTTTTT.